Each of the 12 T cell receptor beta chains below was sequenced from the same sample in a study of T cells in Graves' hyperthyroidism and ophthalmopathy. Amplification yielded TCR beta CDR3 regions, with RNA transcripts as the source. TCR CDR3 regions were first amplified by RT-PCR with HTBI primers. From the multiplex PCR reads, TCRdb called clonotypes with MiXCR, one entry per CDR3 protein. The table lists about 350,000 distinct CDR3 sequences, approximately 14% of them singletons. The source material was blood. All receptors derive from a woman aged 30 to 39 with Graves' hyperthyroidism.

This clonotype appeared many times. The V and J genes are TRBV27 and TRBJ2-1, with 7 bases lining up with TRBD2. Germline V CDR1 and CDR2: MNHEY, SMNVEV (reference sequence). The junction had 9 bases not matched to a gene; V was cut back by 5 bases and J by 5 bases. This CDR3 is 15 amino acids long. The CDR3 reads CASSPARDYHNEQFF. CDR3 bases: TGTGCCAGCAGTCCCGCCAGGGACTATCACAATGAGCAGTTCTTC.

This clonotype was seen repeatedly, ten times or more. CDR3 sequence: CASSIGRDGMNTEAFF. CDR3 DNA: TGTGCCAGTAGTATCGGCCGGGACGGGATGAACACTGAAGCTTTCTTT. The J gene is TRBJ1-1, the V gene TRBV19; D may be TRBD1 (5 bases). V was shortened by 3 bases and J by 0 bases, with 14 bases between the two germline ends. The CDR3 spans 16 residues. In germline, CDR1 is LNHDA, CDR2 SQIVND (reference sequence).

For the CDR3, the DNA is TGCAGTGCGTACAATGAGCAGTTCTTC. Amino acids: CSAYNEQFF. The V and J genes are TRBV20-1 and TRBJ2-1; D remains unclear. The CDR3 has 9 residues. Per germline, CDR1 DFQATT and CDR2 SNEGSKA (reference sequence). V was cut by 6 bases and J by 4 bases, with 1 base left in between.

This clonotype was counted many times. V and J are TRBV28 and TRBJ2-7; 8 bases fit TRBD1. The V and J ends lost 4 bases and 0 bases, in that order; junction bases with no gene match: 17. This CDR3 spans 19 amino acids. Germline V lookup: CDR1 MDHEN, CDR2 SYDVKM. CDR3 sequence reads: CASSSRRDRPFRYSYEQYF. For the CDR3, the DNA is TGTGCCAGCAGTTCCCGCCGGGACAGGCCTTTTCGGTACTCCTACGAGCAGTACTTC. Supplemented by reference TRBV28 and TRBJ2-7, the full variable domain reads DVKVTQSSRYLVKRTGEKVFLECVQDMDHENMFWYRQDPGLGLRLIYFSYDVKMKEKGDIPEGYSVSREKKERFSLILESASTNQTSMYLCASSSRRDRPFRYSYEQYFGPGTRLTVT.

This clonotype was detected many times. At one end the junction does not follow the germline gene, possibly because of a read error. The chain employs TRBV11-2 and TRBJ1-1, with no clear D. There are 12 residues in the CDR3. Germline loops: CDR1 SGHAT, CDR2 FQNNGV. CDR3: CTSSPGNTEAFF. As DNA, the CDR3 is TGTACCAGCAGTCCAGGCAACACTGAAGCTTTCTTT.

This clonotype was recorded many times. The CDR3 loop reads CASSTSGRASTQYF. DNA for the CDR3: TGTGCCAGCAGCACTAGCGGGAGGGCCTCTACGCAGTATTTT. The gene calls are TRBV7-2 and TRBJ2-3; 13 positions match TRBD2. The junction had 4 bases not matched to a gene; V was cut back by 5 bases and J by 8 bases. This CDR3 region has 14 residues. Per germline, CDR1 SGHTA and CDR2 FQGNSA. The whole variable domain, filled in from reference TRBV7-2 and TRBJ2-3, reads GAGVSQSPSNKVTEKGKDVELRCDPISGHTALYWYRQSLGQGLEFLIYFQGNSAPDKSGLPSDRFSAERTGGSVSTLTIQRTQQEDSAVYLCASSTSGRASTQYFGPGTRLTVL.

This clonotype came up a few times. Here the CDR3 reads CASSGHQNTEAFF. CDR3 sequence (DNA): TGTGCCAGCAGTGGCCACCAGAACACTGAAGCTTTCTTT. The rearrangement uses TRBV6-2 or TRBV6-3 and TRBJ1-1; D is unresolved. This CDR3 region has 13 residues. Trimming left V 5 bases short and J 1 base short, with 8 bases between. CDR1 and CDR2 from the germline V gene are MNHEY and SVGEGT.

On this clonotype itself: Germline and junction disagree at one end, which may indicate a read error. This sequence joins TRBV30 and TRBJ2-2, with D perhaps TRBD2 (5 bases). This CDR3 contains 17 residues. Germline loops: CDR1 GTSNPN, CDR2 SVGIG (reference sequence). The DNA for the CDR3 is TGTGCCTGGAGCGTGGGTAGGCTGGGCACGAACACCGGGGAGCTGCTTTTT. Protein product: CAWSVGRLGTNTGELLF.

The rearrangement joins TRBV6-1 to TRBJ2-7; D may match TRBD1 or TRBD2 (5 bases each). The germline CDR1 and CDR2 sequences are MNHNS and SASEGT. There are 13 residues in the CDR3. V lost 3 bases and J lost 3, with 9 bases in between. The CDR3 is CASSDGTHYEQYF. The CDR3 DNA sequence: TGTGCCAGCAGTGATGGGACCCACTACGAGCAGTACTTC.

The V call is TRBV7-8, the J call TRBJ2-2; D not resolved. Germline V CDR1 and CDR2: SGHVS, FQNEAQ. CDR3 length: 15 residues. Trimming left V 1 base short and J 6 bases short, with 12 bases between. CDR3 residues: CASSLGALPPGELFF. The CDR3 nucleotides are TGTGCCAGCAGCTTAGGGGCTCTTCCCCCCGGGGAGCTGTTTTTT. The variable domain in full, completed from reference TRBV7-8 and TRBJ2-2, reads GAGVSQSPRYKVAKRGQDVALRCDPISGHVSLFWYQQALGQGPEFLTYFQNEAQLDKSGLPSDRFFAERPEGSVSTLKIQRTQQEDSAVYLCASSLGALPPGELFFGEGSRLTVL.

This clonotype was counted ten times or more. The chain combines TRBV7-2 with TRBJ2-3; D uncertain. Germline V gives CDR1 SGHTA, CDR2 FQGNSA. V was shortened by 8 bases and J by 3 bases, with 15 bases between the two germline ends. This CDR3 has 14 amino acids. The CDR3: CASGLGTLTDTQYF. CDR3 nucleotide sequence: TGTGCCAGCGGTTTGGGAACCCTAACAGATACGCAGTATTTT.

The chain joins TRBV19 to TRBJ1-1, with 10 bases identical to TRBD1. The CDR3 length is 15 residues. Germline CDR1 is LNHDA and CDR2 is SQIVND (reference sequence). V gave up 7 bases and J gave up 5 bases; unmatched junction bases: 10. DNA for the CDR3: TGTGCCAGTACCCATTCGGGGACAGGGGAAACTGAAGCTTTCTTT. Translation gives CASTHSGTGETEAFF.